One and the same sample provided the 26 T cell receptor beta chains below, sequenced in a study of CD8 T cells in ankylosing spondylitis. TCRdb called the 5' RACE reads again in MiXCR, with one record for every CDR3 protein. The sample includes around 150,000 distinct CDR3 sequences, roughly 18% of them seen just once. Sequencing was done on a sample of blood, either unsorted or a sorted T cell fraction (not recorded which). These receptors all come from a male donor with ankylosing spondylitis or in good health (not recorded which).

A few counts support this clonotype. V gene TRBV20-1 combines with J gene TRBJ1-2; 9 bases align to TRBD1. The V and J ends lost 5 bases and 8 bases, in that order; junction bases with no gene match: 9. Per the germline V gene, CDR1 is DFQATT and CDR2 is SNEGSKA (reference sequence). The CDR3 is made up of 13 amino acids. CDR3: CSALPGTGRGYTF. CDR3 nucleotides: TGCAGTGCTCTACCCGGGACAGGGAGAGGCTACACCTTC.

This clonotype was counted many times. The CDR3 nucleotides read TGTGCCAGCAGTTTCGAAGTAGCGCAAGAGACCCAGTACTTC. Translation: CASSFEVAQETQYF. The chain recombines TRBV12-3 or TRBV12-4 with TRBJ2-5; tentatively, D is TRBD2 (5 bases). This CDR3 has 14 amino acids. Trimming left V 3 bases short and J 2 bases short, with 10 bases between.

V usage is TRBV6-5 and J usage is TRBJ2-3; TRBD2 might be the D (5 bases). The germline CDR1 and CDR2 sequences are MNHEY and SVGAGI. V was shortened by 4 bases and J by 4 bases, with 15 bases between the two germline ends. The CDR3 loop spans 15 amino acids. CDR3 sequence (DNA): TGTGCCAGCAGTTCACCGGGGAAACGGGCAGATACGCAGTATTTT. Its protein product is CASSSPGKRADTQYF.

In this sample, this clonotype turned up many times. This chain uses TRBV5-1 with TRBJ2-5; D not resolved. Trimming stripped 1 base from V and 1 base from J, with 8 bases between. In germline, CDR1 is SGHRS, CDR2 YFSETQ. The CDR3 runs 14 residues. This CDR3 is CASSLFPGQETQYF. The CDR3 DNA reads TGCGCCAGCAGCTTGTTCCCAGGCCAAGAGACCCAGTACTTC. Variable domain in full (rest from reference TRBV5-1 and TRBJ2-5): KAGVTQTPRYLIKTRGQQVTLSCSPISGHRSVSWYQQTPGQGLQFLFEYFSETQRNKGNFPGRFSGRQFSNSRSEMNVSTLELGDSALYLCASSLFPGQETQYFGPGTRLLVL.

This clonotype was found many times. CDR3: CASSFAGASTEAFF. In nucleotides, the CDR3 is TGCGCCAGCAGCTTCGCAGGGGCGAGCACTGAAGCTTTCTTT. This chain links TRBV5-1 with TRBJ1-1, with D perhaps TRBD1 (6 bases). Germline CDR1 is SGHRS and CDR2 is YFSETQ. CDR3 length: 14 amino acids. Trimming pared 2 bases from V and 4 bases from J, leaving 12 bases between.

This clonotype was recorded many times. The gene calls are TRBV20-1 and TRBJ1-1; 10 nucleotides align to TRBD1. V was clipped by 2 bases and J by 2 bases; unmatched bases: 11. The CDR3 length is 17 residues. Germline CDR1 reads DFQATT; CDR2 reads SNEGSKA (reference sequence). The chain's CDR3 is CSARYPTGGPLNTEAFF. In DNA form, the CDR3 reads TGCAGTGCTAGATACCCGACAGGGGGCCCGTTAAACACTGAAGCTTTCTTT.

This clonotype was seen only a few times. The gene calls are TRBV5-1 and TRBJ1-6; TRBD1 matches at 9 bases. V trimming: 1 base; J trimming: 6 bases; junction bases outside the gene matches: 2. CDR1 is SGHRS and CDR2 is YFSETQ in the germline V gene. CDR3 length equals 15 residues. The DNA for the CDR3 is TGCGCCAGCAGCTTGTCGGGACAGGGTAATTCACCCCTCCACTTT. Translation: CASSLSGQGNSPLHF.

This clonotype was recorded at least ten times. The chain has TRBV29-1 and TRBJ2-5; no clear D. The CDR3 runs 10 residues. V was trimmed by 4 bases and J by 3 bases, leaving 3 bases between them. Germline lookup yields CDR1 SQVTM and CDR2 ANQGSEA. The CDR3 is CSVGKETQYF. DNA for the CDR3: TGCAGCGTTGGTAAAGAGACCCAGTACTTC. Full variable domain (missing parts from reference TRBV29-1 and TRBJ2-5): SAVISQKPSRDICQRGTSLTIQCQVDSQVTMMFWYRQQPGQSLTLIATANQGSEATYESGFVIDKFPISRPNLTFSTLTVSNMSPEDSSIYLCSVGKETQYFGPGTRLLVL.

This clonotype was counted at least ten times. V and J are TRBV5-6 and TRBJ2-7, with D maybe TRBD2 (6 bases). CDR1 and CDR2 from the germline V gene are SGHDT and YYEEEE. V lost 6 bases to trimming and J lost 2 bases, with 12 bases between them. This CDR3 region has 13 residues. The CDR3 protein is CASKPPGAYEQYF. The DNA of the CDR3 is TGTGCCAGCAAACCCCCGGGAGCCTACGAGCAGTACTTC.

This rearrangement joins TRBV29-1 to TRBJ1-1; D may be TRBD1 (5 bases). V dropped 4 bases and J dropped 3 bases, with 9 bases sitting between them. Germline CDR1 and CDR2: SQVTM and ANQGSEA. CDR3 size: 12 residues. As DNA, the CDR3 is TGCAGCGTTGGGTGGGGGGACACTGAAGCTTTCTTT. Translating it yields CSVGWGDTEAFF. The full variable domain, its missing parts supplied by reference TRBV29-1 and TRBJ1-1, is SAVISQKPSRDICQRGTSLTIQCQVDSQVTMMFWYRQQPGQSLTLIATANQGSEATYESGFVIDKFPISRPNLTFSTLTVSNMSPEDSSIYLCSVGWGDTEAFFGQGTRLTVV.

There are many counts of this clonotype. The rearrangement links TRBV5-1 to TRBJ1-3; TRBD1 is a possible D gene (5 bases). Germline CDR1 is SGHRS and CDR2 is YFSETQ. The V end was cut by 5 bases, the J end by 0 bases, with 12 bases between. This CDR3 region has 15 residues. The CDR3 spells CASSPEGISGNTIYF. The CDR3 nucleotides are TGCGCCAGCAGTCCTGAGGGGATCTCTGGAAACACCATATATTTT.

The table lists this clonotype with many counts. V usage is TRBV12-3 or TRBV12-4 and J usage is TRBJ2-2, with D perhaps matching TRBD1 (5 bases). Trimming shortened V by 4 bases and J by 8 bases, and 17 bases separated the two germline ends. CDR3 size: 15 residues. CDR3 sequence (DNA): TGTGCCAGCAGTTCGACAGAGACTTTAGGAGGGGAGCTGTTTTTT. Translation gives CASSSTETLGGELFF.

This chain links TRBV12-3 or TRBV12-4 with TRBJ1-2, with D perhaps matching TRBD1 (5 bases). The CDR3 runs to 14 residues. V was cut by 0 bases and J by 7 bases, with 12 bases left in between. Here the CDR3 reads CASSLALGGCGYTF. Here the CDR3 DNA reads TGTGCCAGCAGTTTAGCGTTGGGGGGGTGTGGCTACACCTTC.

This clonotype was recorded a few times. V is TRBV11-2 and J is TRBJ2-1; D possibly corresponds to TRBD1 (5 bases). The CDR3 has 13 residues. Trimming stripped 5 bases from V and 4 bases from J, with 9 bases between. From germline, CDR1 is SGHAT and CDR2 FQNNGV. The DNA for the CDR3 is TGTGCCAGCAGCGTCGACAGATACAATGAGCAGTTCTTC. Amino acid sequence: CASSVDRYNEQFF.

Only a few counts were recorded for this clonotype. V usage is TRBV2 and J usage is TRBJ1-5; the D is unclear. V was clipped by 1 base and J by 0 bases, with 7 bases between them. This CDR3 has 15 residues. Germline V gives CDR1 SNHLY, CDR2 FYNNEI. The CDR3 region has the DNA TGTGCCAGCAGTGAAGGAGTTTATAGCAATCAGCCCCAGCATTTT. Protein: CASSEGVYSNQPQHF.

The V and J genes are TRBV7-3 and TRBJ2-1; 13 positions agree with TRBD2. CDR1 is SGHTA and CDR2 is FQGTGA in the germline V gene. The V and J ends lost 2 bases and 4 bases, in that order; junction bases with no gene match: 2. The CDR3 extends over 16 amino acids. CDR3: CASSLGTSGTYNEQFF. In DNA form, the CDR3 reads TGTGCCAGCAGCTTAGGGACTAGCGGGACTTACAATGAGCAGTTCTTC.

Ten or more counts support this clonotype. J is TRBJ1-4 and V is TRBV15, with a tentative D call TRBD1 (5 bases). Germline V lookup: CDR1 LNHNV, CDR2 YYDKDF (reference sequence). The CDR3 totals 13 residues. Trimming cost V 5 bases and J 8 bases, with 12 bases left between them. In DNA form, the CDR3 reads TGTGCCACCAGCGGTAGGGACTGGGAAAAACTGTTTTTT. This sequence encodes CATSGRDWEKLFF.

A few counts support this clonotype. This chain connects TRBV3-1 to TRBJ2-1; 9 bases map to TRBD2. The CDR3 is 17 amino acids. Trimming at V came to 1 base and at J to 5 bases, leaving 9 bases not matched to a gene. The germline V gene encodes CDR1 LGHDT and CDR2 YNNKEL (reference sequence). CDR3 DNA sequence: TGTGCCAGCAGCCAAGGGCTTCGGCTAGCGGGAAACAATGAGCAGTTCTTC. Translation: CASSQGLRLAGNNEQFF.

This clonotype has ten or more counts. The chain's CDR3 is CASSFWQGAFF. The CDR3 DNA is TGTGCCAGCAGTTTCTGGCAGGGGGCTTTCTTT. The rearrangement joins TRBV28 to TRBJ1-1, with a weak D call TRBD1 (6 bases). The CDR3 contains 11 residues. V lost 3 bases, J lost 11 bases, and 10 bases lay in between. Germline CDR1 and CDR2: MDHEN and SYDVKM.

This chain connects TRBV7-9 to TRBJ1-1; D gene ambiguous. Germline-derived CDR1 and CDR2 are SEHNR and FQNEAQ (reference sequence). The CDR3 consists of 13 residues. V gave up 4 bases and J gave up 3 bases, with 9 bases separating them. The CDR3 DNA is TGTGCCAGCAGCTCCCCCCGGGACACTGAAGCTTTCTTT. Translation gives CASSSPRDTEAFF.

This clonotype was observed a few times. The genes are TRBV3-1 and TRBJ2-2, with 7 nucleotides matching TRBD2. Trimming removed 1 base from V and 1 base from J; junction bases left unmatched: 9. The CDR3 length is 18 residues. In germline, CDR1 is LGHDT, CDR2 YNNKEL (reference sequence). The CDR3 protein is CASSQGGAGLQNTGELFF. Here the CDR3 DNA reads TGTGCCAGCAGCCAAGGAGGTGCGGGACTACAGAACACCGGGGAGCTGTTTTTT.

This clonotype occurred a few times. V is TRBV28 and J is TRBJ1-4; D ambiguous. V was trimmed by 3 bases and J by 4 bases, leaving 12 bases between them. CDR1 MDHEN and CDR2 SYDVKM come from the germline V gene. The CDR3 length is 15 residues. The CDR3 DNA reads as TGTGCCAGCAGTTTCCTTGGACCGATTAATGAAAAACTGTTTTTT. Its protein is CASSFLGPINEKLFF. Based on the CDR3 plus reference TRBV28 and TRBJ1-4, the full variable domain is DVKVTQSSRYLVKRTGEKVFLECVQDMDHENMFWYRQDPGLGLRLIYFSYDVKMKEKGDIPEGYSVSREKKERFSLILESASTNQTSMYLCASSFLGPINEKLFFGSGTQLSVL.

The chain has TRBV5-1 and TRBJ2-2; TRBD2 aligns across 7 bases. The germline V gene encodes CDR1 SGHRS and CDR2 YFSETQ. Losses at the gene ends were 4 bases for V and 4 bases for J; bases not matched to a gene: 7. The CDR3 sequence is 15 residues long. CDR3 region: CASSASGTVTGELFF. The CDR3 coding sequence is TGCGCCAGCAGCGCAAGCGGGACGGTCACCGGGGAGCTGTTTTTT.

This clonotype was recorded a few times. The chain uses TRBV12-5 and TRBJ2-7; D gene uncertain. This CDR3 region has 15 residues. Germline V gene sequence: CDR1 LGHNT, CDR2 FRNRAP. V was cut by 1 base and J by 4 bases, with 14 bases left in between. The CDR3 sequence is CASGLASDGLYEQYF. The CDR3 nucleotides are TGTGCTAGTGGTTTGGCCTCGGACGGATTATACGAGCAGTACTTC.

This clonotype was seen more than once but under ten times. This chain connects TRBV10-3 to TRBJ1-4; D unclear. Germline V gene sequence: CDR1 ENHRY, CDR2 SYGVKD. Trimming pared 0 bases from V and 7 bases from J, leaving 18 bases between. This CDR3 has 17 residues. This CDR3 reads CAISESRTPSLGEKLFF. The CDR3 DNA reads as TGTGCCATCAGTGAGTCTAGGACCCCAAGCCTGGGTGAAAAACTGTTTTTT.

V and J are TRBV6-2 or TRBV6-3 and TRBJ2-3; D unclear. Germline-derived CDR1 and CDR2 are MNHEY and SVGEGT. Trimming took off 6 bases at V and 6 bases at J, with 13 bases between the two ends. This CDR3 is 13 amino acids long. The CDR3 sequence: CASRPSMGDTQYF. CDR3 nucleotide sequence: TGTGCCAGCAGACCCTCAATGGGGGATACGCAGTATTTT.